This entry concerns a single T cell receptor beta chain. Its antigen is as yet unknown. V was trimmed by 2 bases and J by 5 bases, leaving 16 bases between them. The CDR3 runs 15 residues. Per germline, CDR1 KGHSH and CDR2 LQKENI. The data derive from a study of shared clonotypes between healthy human individuals. Points from the study as a whole: Sequencing of the sorted subsets was shown by rarefaction to be incomplete despite large depth. Donor clonotype sharing was expected to depend on sequencing depth.

Clones were sequenced by immunoSEQ multiplex PCR, and TCRdb holds only the in-frame ones, with some missing. The profile shows over 1.5 million clones, approximately 98% of them singletons. The TCR sequence derives from a man aged 25 to 40 in good health. The chain combines TRBV18 with TRBJ2-7, with TRBD2 as a possible D gene (6 bases). Source material: naive CD4+ T cells sorted from blood. Subset denoted: CD45RA+ positively selected. This CDR3 is CASSPTGELLNEQYF. The CDR3 nucleotides are TGTGCCAGCTCACCAACGGGGGAGTTGCTCAACGAGCAGTACTTC. Looking up the rest from reference TRBV18 and TRBJ2-7 gives the full variable domain: NAGVMQNPRHLVRRRGQEARLRCSPMKGHSHVYWYRQLPEEGLKFMVYLQKENIIDESGMPKERFSAEFPKEGPSILRIQQVVRGDSAAYFCASSPTGELLNEQYFGPGTRLTVT.